One T cell receptor beta chain is described in this entry. This sample stems from a study of OX40 agonist ivuxolimab in advanced cancers. Repertoires were generated with immunoSEQ multiplex PCR, while TCRdb's copy carries only in-frame clones and drops some. In the table there are 39,000 or so clones, roughly nine tenths of which are singletons. Germline CDR1 is SGHRS and CDR2 is YFSETQ. Deletions cut 0 bases from V and 9 bases from J, with 15 bases between. CDR3 length: 14 residues. The source of this sequence is an adult with an advanced solid tumor such as melanoma, head and neck, liver or kidney cancer. Sequencing was performed on CD4+ or CD8+ T cells sorted from blood, taken in a trial of the OX40 agonist ivuxolimab. V and J are TRBV5-1 and TRBJ2-5; D could derive from TRBD1 or TRBD2 (5 bases each). CDR3 sequence: CASSLGGGPSPQYF. In nucleotides, the CDR3 is TGCGCCAGCAGCTTGGGGGGCGGCCCTAGCCCCCAGTACTTC.